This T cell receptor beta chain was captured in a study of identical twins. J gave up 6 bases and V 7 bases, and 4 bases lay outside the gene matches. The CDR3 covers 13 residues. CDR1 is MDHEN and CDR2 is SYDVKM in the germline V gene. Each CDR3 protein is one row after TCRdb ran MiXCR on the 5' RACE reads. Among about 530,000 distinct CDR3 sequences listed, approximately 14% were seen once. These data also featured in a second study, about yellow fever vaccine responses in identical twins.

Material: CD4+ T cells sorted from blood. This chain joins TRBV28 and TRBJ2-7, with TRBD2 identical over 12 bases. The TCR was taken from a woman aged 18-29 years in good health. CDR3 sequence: CASTSGRAFEQYF. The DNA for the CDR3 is TGTGCCAGCACTAGCGGGAGGGCGTTCGAGCAGTACTTC.